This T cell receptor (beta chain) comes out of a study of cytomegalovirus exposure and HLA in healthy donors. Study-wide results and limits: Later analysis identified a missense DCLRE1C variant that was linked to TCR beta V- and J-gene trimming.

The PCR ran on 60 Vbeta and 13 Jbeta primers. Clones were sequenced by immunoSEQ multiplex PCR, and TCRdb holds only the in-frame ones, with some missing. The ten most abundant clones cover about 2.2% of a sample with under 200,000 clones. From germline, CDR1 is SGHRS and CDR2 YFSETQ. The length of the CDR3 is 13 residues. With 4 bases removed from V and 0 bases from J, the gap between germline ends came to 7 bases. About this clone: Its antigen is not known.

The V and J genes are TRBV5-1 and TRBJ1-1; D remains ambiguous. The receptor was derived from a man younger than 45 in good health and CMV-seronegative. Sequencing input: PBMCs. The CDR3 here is CASSPTLNTEAFF. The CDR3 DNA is TGCGCCAGCAGCCCGACACTGAACACTGAAGCTTTCTTT.